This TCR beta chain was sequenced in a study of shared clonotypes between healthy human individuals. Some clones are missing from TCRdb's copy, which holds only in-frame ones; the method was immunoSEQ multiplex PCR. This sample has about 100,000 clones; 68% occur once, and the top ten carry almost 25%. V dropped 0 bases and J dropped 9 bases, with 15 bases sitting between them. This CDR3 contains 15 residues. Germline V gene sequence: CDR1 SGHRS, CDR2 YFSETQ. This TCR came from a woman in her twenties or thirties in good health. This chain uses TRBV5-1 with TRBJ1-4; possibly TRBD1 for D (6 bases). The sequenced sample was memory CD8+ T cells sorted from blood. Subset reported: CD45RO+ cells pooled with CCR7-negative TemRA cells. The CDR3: CASSLDPDRSKKLFF. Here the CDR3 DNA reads TGCGCCAGCAGCTTGGATCCGGACAGAAGCAAAAAACTGTTTTTT.